This entry lists 10 T cell receptor beta chains sequenced from one sample in a study of blood T cell repertoires in COVID-19. Using immunoSEQ multiplex PCR, the repertoire was profiled, and TCRdb retains in-frame clones only, with some absent. The sample shows roughly 130,000 clones, around 87% of them seen only once. The sample consisted of peripheral blood. The receptors shown here come from a woman aged 55 to 70 with acute or convalescent COVID-19.

The gene calls are TRBV19 and TRBJ2-1; D gene unclear. The V and J ends lost 2 bases and 8 bases respectively, with 7 bases between them. The CDR3 is 12 residues long. Germline-derived CDR1 and CDR2 are LNHDA and SQIVND (reference sequence). CDR3 region: CASSILEDEQFF. The CDR3 DNA is TGTGCCAGTAGTATATTAGAGGATGAGCAGTTCTTC.

CDR3 residues: CASSGGTAGDTQYF. The CDR3 coding sequence is TGCGCCAGCAGCGGCGGGACTGCGGGAGATACGCAGTATTTT. The chain combines TRBV5-1 with TRBJ2-3; D may be TRBD2 (6 bases). V was shortened by 4 bases and J by 5 bases, with 14 bases between the two germline ends. CDR3 size: 14 residues. In germline, CDR1 is SGHRS, CDR2 YFSETQ.

V gene TRBV5-1 combines with J gene TRBJ1-2; 8 positions agree with TRBD1. V was clipped by 0 bases and J by 7 bases; unmatched bases: 11. The germline CDR1 and CDR2 sequences are SGHRS and YFSETQ. The CDR3 extends over 16 amino acids. The CDR3 DNA is TGCGCCAGCAGCTTGGAGGCAGGGGGCGGGTCAGGTGGCTACACCTTC. Its protein product is CASSLEAGGGSGGYTF.

The chain joins TRBV19 to TRBJ1-1; possible D gene TRBD1, 6 bases. V was cut by 6 bases and J by 5 bases, with 16 bases left in between. CDR3 length: 14 amino acids. Germline V CDR1 and CDR2: LNHDA, SQIVND (reference sequence). In nucleotides, the CDR3 is TGTGCCAGTAGGCCAAGGGGGGGAGTAACTGAAGCTTTCTTT. Amino acid sequence: CASRPRGGVTEAFF.

The chain carries TRBV13 and TRBJ2-2, with 7 positions matching TRBD2. This CDR3 comprises 18 residues. The V gene end was trimmed by 2 bases and the J gene end by 3 bases; junction bases not matched to a gene: 12. CDR1 PRHDT and CDR2 FYEKMQ come from the germline V gene (reference sequence). The CDR3 sequence is CASSLSPSGSAHTGELFF. The CDR3, as DNA: TGTGCCAGCAGCTTAAGCCCTAGCGGAAGTGCCCACACCGGGGAGCTGTTTTTT.

V gene TRBV6-4 combines with J gene TRBJ1-1; D not resolved. CDR1 is MRHNA and CDR2 is SNTAGT in the germline V gene. This CDR3 is built from 13 residues. V was shortened by 6 bases and J by 1 base, with 9 bases between the two germline ends. The CDR3 is CASRTHPNTEAFF. CDR3 DNA sequence: TGTGCCAGCAGAACACACCCGAACACTGAAGCTTTCTTT.

DNA of the CDR3: TGTGCCAGCAGCGTAGACAGCGGGCGAGGGGAGACCCAGTACTTC. Translating it yields CASSVDSGRGETQYF. The V and J genes are TRBV9 and TRBJ2-5; possibly TRBD2 for D (6 bases). Trimming took off 0 bases at V and 5 bases at J, with 14 bases between the two ends. CDR1 and CDR2 from the germline V gene are SGDLS and YYNGEE. This CDR3 region has 15 residues.

This clone was counted a few times. This chain uses TRBV3-1 (or the pseudogene TRBV3-2) with TRBJ2-1; maybe TRBD1 (5 bases). The germline V and J ends were trimmed by 4 bases and 4 bases, with 14 bases remaining between them. The CDR3 runs 15 residues. Germline V gene data show CDR1 as LGHDT and CDR2 as YNNKEL (reference sequence). The CDR3 is CASSPSPGLYNEQFF. CDR3 coding DNA: TGTGCCAGCAGCCCATCTCCAGGGTTATACAATGAGCAGTTCTTC.

The chain couples TRBV19 to TRBJ2-1, with 9 positions matching TRBD1. The junction had 12 bases not matched to a gene; V was cut back by 6 bases and J by 3 bases. This CDR3 spans 17 amino acids. The germline V gene encodes CDR1 LNHDA and CDR2 SQIVND (reference sequence). The CDR3 reads CASSLGAGQGLYNEQFF. Written as DNA, the CDR3 is TGTGCCAGTAGCCTCGGGGCGGGACAGGGCCTCTACAATGAGCAGTTCTTC.

The V call is TRBV5-1, the J call TRBJ1-6; maybe TRBD1 (6 bases). The ends were cut back, 0 bases at V and 10 bases at J, with 17 bases in the middle. The CDR3 covers 16 residues. The V gene's germline CDR1 is SGHRS and CDR2 YFSETQ. The CDR3 nucleotides read TGCGCCAGCAGCTTGGCTGGCAGGGGAATTGGCTCACCCCTCCACTTT. Translating it yields CASSLAGRGIGSPLHF. Variable domain in full (rest from reference TRBV5-1 and TRBJ1-6): KAGVTQTPRYLIKTRGQQVTLSCSPISGHRSVSWYQQTPGQGLQFLFEYFSETQRNKGNFPGRFSGRQFSNSRSEMNVSTLELGDSALYLCASSLAGRGIGSPLHFGNGTRLTVT.